This T cell receptor (beta chain) was recovered during a study of blood T cell repertoires in COVID-19 (dated by TCRdb to about 2020). Regarding the research as a whole: Samples covering the acute and convalescent phases of COVID-19 were provided by collaborators in the United States, Italy and Spain. The prospective study material was composed of cDNA or gDNA derived from T cells, B-cell-depleted T cells, or PBMCs. The dataset comprised deeply sampled blood TCRbeta repertoires from subjects exposed to, actively infected with, or recovered from COVID-19. The repertoires were released in a freely available public database meant as a resource for research on the immune response to SARS-CoV-2. The samples were drawn from two sources: the first 160 participants of the ongoing ImmuneRACE study, and 1,254 subjects contributed by 6 global collaborators. Nearly every sample came with metadata listing a de-identified subject ID, COVID-19 status, age in years and sex. HLA class I and class II types, where available, came from metadata supplied by the sample provider rather than from assay-based typing. Broader findings and caveats from the paper: How much clinical and demographic metadata was included differed by source and by participant, and the metadata was provided uncurated.

In the case of this clone: The specificity of this receptor is unknown. Per-nucleotide qualities are absent, and no much larger clonotype sits a single base away.

One collaborating source in Seattle enrolled patients while the patients were actively infected and followed the patients over time throughout the course of disease. Collaborating institutions collected whole blood in K2EDTA tubes following their own protocols. For TCRbeta analysis, collaborator samples were shipped as frozen whole blood, as isolated PBMCs, or as DNA extracted from either sample type. The immunoSEQ Assay, a bias-controlled multiplex PCR, was used to amplify TCRbeta CDR3 regions from genomic DNA. Per the authors' processing: Within the assay, amplification of reference gene primers was used to estimate how many nucleated cells each sample contained. Sequence reads were collapsed and filtered to measure the absolute abundance of every unique TCRbeta CDR3 rearrangement. Productive Simpson clonality was computed per sample as the square root of Simpson's diversity index over productive rearrangements. The table comes from immuneACCESS by way of TCRdb, which keeps in-frame sequences with V and J called. Part of the clones is missing from these tables; in studies checked, under half for an unresolved V gene and the rest for unknown reasons. The V and J calls and the clone size are those of that table, but D and trimming were determined from the DNA. The sample records about 480,000 clones, nearly 90% of which are singletons. The ten largest make up approximately 0.9% of the sample.

Sequencing was carried out using peripheral blood. The TCR originated in a man younger than 30 with COVID-19, enrolled during active disease.

CDR3 reads: CASSYRGPGQGASQYF. The DNA sequence follows: TGTGCCAGCAGTTACCGAGGACCGGGACAGGGGGCTTCGCAGTATTTT. Rearrangement joined TRBV6-2 or TRBV6-3 to TRBJ2-3; TRBD1 fits 12 bases in the junction. Via the germline V gene, CDR1 is MNHEY and CDR2 SVGEGT. The CDR3, from cysteine to phenylalanine, totals 16 residues. Only CDR3 DNA is held: 48 bases, read in frame from base 1. Trimming takes 2 bases off V and 10 bases off J; junction bases not matched to a gene: 10.